The present T cell receptor (beta chain) was sequenced within a study of blood T cell repertoires in COVID-19. The germline V and J ends were trimmed by 6 bases and 3 bases, with 12 bases remaining between them. Germline V gene sequence: CDR1 MNHNY, CDR2 SVGAGI (reference sequence). The CDR3 contains 14 residues. The assay was immunoSEQ multiplex PCR, and TCRdb's table has in-frame clones only and misses some. The table has about 97,000 clones, roughly 90% seen once. The sequencing sample was made of peripheral blood. This chain connects TRBV6-6 to TRBJ1-5; D ambiguous. This receptor was obtained from a woman in her forties or fifties with COVID-19, enrolled during active disease. This CDR3 reads CASSAAGTNQPQHF. The CDR3 region has the DNA TGTGCCAGCAGCGCCGCAGGCACCAATCAGCCCCAGCATTTT.